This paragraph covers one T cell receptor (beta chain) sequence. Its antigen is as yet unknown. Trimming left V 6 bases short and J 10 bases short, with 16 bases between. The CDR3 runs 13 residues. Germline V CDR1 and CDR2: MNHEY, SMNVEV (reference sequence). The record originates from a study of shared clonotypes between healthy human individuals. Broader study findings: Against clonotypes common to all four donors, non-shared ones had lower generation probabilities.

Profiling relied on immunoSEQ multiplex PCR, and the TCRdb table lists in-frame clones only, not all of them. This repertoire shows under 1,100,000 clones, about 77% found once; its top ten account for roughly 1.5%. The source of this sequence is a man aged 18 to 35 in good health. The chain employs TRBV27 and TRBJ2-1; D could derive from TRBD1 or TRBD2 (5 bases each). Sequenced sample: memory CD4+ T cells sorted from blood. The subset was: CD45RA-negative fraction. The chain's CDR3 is CASRGRDVGEQFF. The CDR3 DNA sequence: TGTGCCAGCAGGGGCCGGGACGTCGGAGAGCAGTTCTTC.